Reported below is one T cell receptor (beta chain). The sample comes from a study of shared clonotypes between healthy human individuals. Germline V CDR1 and CDR2: LNHNV, YYDKDF (reference sequence). The V end lost 3 bases, the J end lost 0 bases, and 13 bases lay between the germline ends. The CDR3 length is 16 residues. Method: immunoSEQ multiplex PCR; TCRdb's copy keeps in-frame clones and lacks some. The table has 450,000 to 600,000 clones, around 80% seen once. This TCR was recovered from a woman aged 40 to 55 in good health. Some clones in this sample may be carry-over from other donors' samples. The V gene is TRBV15, the J gene TRBJ2-3; D is unclear. Sequences were obtained from PBMCs. DNA for the CDR3: TGTGCCACCAGCAGTTTTTGGGGAAGGAGCACAGATACGCAGTATTTT. Translation: CATSSFWGRSTDTQYF.